The 30 T cell receptor beta chains below all came from one sample that was sequenced in a study of identifying expanded T cells in peripheral blood. Profiling relied on immunoSEQ multiplex PCR, and the TCRdb table lists in-frame clones only, not all of them. The sample carries 100,000 to 150,000 clones, about four fifths recorded once. The specimen sequenced was blood. The receptors stem from a person aged 18-70 years in good health.

This clone was counted a few times. V gene TRBV28 combines with J gene TRBJ1-2, with a weak D call TRBD1 (5 bases). The CDR3 has 12 amino acids. The germline V gene has CDR1 MDHEN and CDR2 SYDVKM. Deletions cut 8 bases from V and 8 bases from J, with 15 bases between. The CDR3 reads CASSSEGWGYTF. The CDR3 coding sequence is TGTGCCAGCTCTTCAGAGGGGTGGGGCTACACCTTC.

This clone was picked up one time. Compared with germline, one end of the junction differs, possibly owing to a read error. The chain recombines TRBV5-6 with TRBJ1-2; D gene uncertain. CDR1 SGHDT and CDR2 YYEEEE come from the germline V gene. CDR3 length: 13 amino acids. CDR3 amino acids: CASSPQDRYGHTF. CDR3 coding DNA: TGTGCCAGCAGTCCTCAGGATCGCTATGGCCACACCTTC.

The V call is TRBV11-2, the J call TRBJ1-3; TRBD1 agrees at 8 bases. V trimming: 1 base; J trimming: 1 base; junction bases outside the gene matches: 3. This CDR3 has 16 residues. Germline V gene lookup returns CDR1 SGHAT and CDR2 FQNNGV. In nucleotides, the CDR3 is TGTGCCAGCAGCTTAGGGACAGGGCGGTCTGGAAACACCATATATTTT. This sequence encodes CASSLGTGRSGNTIYF.

The V and J genes are TRBV6-6 and TRBJ1-2; tentative D call: TRBD1 (5 bases). There are 15 residues in the CDR3. Per the germline V gene, CDR1 is MNHNY and CDR2 is SVGAGI (reference sequence). V lost 0 bases and J 5 bases, leaving 13 bases between the germline ends. The CDR3: CASSYSSPGTYGYTF. The CDR3 nucleotides read TGTGCCAGCAGTTACTCGTCGCCGGGGACTTATGGCTACACCTTC.

The rearrangement links TRBV14 to TRBJ2-3, with 7 bases identical to TRBD2. This CDR3 is 14 amino acids long. V shed 5 bases, J shed 5 bases, and the junction held 7 bases outside the gene matches. Germline CDR1 is SGHDN and CDR2 is FVKESK. CDR3 DNA: TGTGCCAGCAGCGTCCGGGACTACCTAGATACGCAGTATTTT. Amino acid sequence: CASSVRDYLDTQYF.

CDR3 sequence reads: CASSVGDINTYEQYF. In DNA form, the CDR3 reads TGTGCCAGCAGCGTCGGGGACATCAACACCTACGAGCAGTACTTC. The chain recombines TRBV6-5 with TRBJ2-7; the D gene is possibly TRBD1 (6 bases). Between the trimmed V and J ends, which lost 6 bases and 2 bases, there was a span of 17 bases. From germline, CDR1 is MNHEY and CDR2 SVGAGI. The CDR3 runs 15 residues.

In this sample, this clone turned up once. This chain uses TRBV6-1 with TRBJ2-6, with 7 positions matching TRBD1. The CDR3 runs to 18 residues. Per the germline V gene, CDR1 is MNHNS and CDR2 is SASEGT. V shed 1 base and J 0 bases; nucleotides not matched to a gene: 6. CDR3 in DNA: TGTGCCAGCAGTGAAGTTGGGACAGCAAGCTCTGGGGCCAACGTCCTGACTTTC. It specifies CASSEVGTASSGANVLTF.

The V and J genes are TRBV6-1 and TRBJ1-6; TRBD1 is a possible D gene (5 bases). The ends were cut back, 2 bases at V and 6 bases at J, with 11 bases in the middle. This CDR3 region has 15 residues. Per germline, CDR1 MNHNS and CDR2 SASEGT. The CDR3 loop reads CASSENRRGNSPLHF. The DNA for the CDR3 is TGTGCCAGCAGTGAAAACAGGAGGGGTAATTCACCCCTCCACTTT.

V usage is TRBV30 and J usage is TRBJ1-1, with a possible D match to TRBD1 (5 bases). Germline CDR1 reads GTSNPN; CDR2 reads SVGIG (reference sequence). The V end was cut by 8 bases, the J end by 0 bases, with 7 bases between. CDR3 size: 11 residues. CDR3 sequence: CAGGVNTEAFF. CDR3 bases: TGTGCCGGGGGGGTGAACACTGAAGCTTTCTTT.

This chain joins TRBV15 and TRBJ2-7; 10 bases line up with TRBD1. The V and J ends lost 6 bases and 0 bases, in that order; junction bases with no gene match: 8. The germline gives CDR1 LNHNV, CDR2 YYDKDF (reference sequence). The CDR3 has 16 amino acids. The CDR3 region has the DNA TGTGCCACCAGATTGGACAGGGGGGGAGCCTCCTACGAGCAGTACTTC. This codes for CATRLDRGGASYEQYF. Full variable domain (rest looked up from reference TRBV15 and TRBJ2-7): DAMVIQNPRYQVTQFGKPVTLSCSQTLNHNVMYWYQQKSSQAPKLLFHYYDKDFNNEADTPDNFQSRRPNTSFCFLDIRSPGLGDTAMYLCATRLDRGGASYEQYFGPGTRLTVT.

Written as DNA, the CDR3 is TGTGCCAGCAGCCCTCAGGGACAGGGCAATTCACCCCTCCACTTT. It specifies CASSPQGQGNSPLHF. This sequence joins TRBV7-2 and TRBJ1-6; the match to TRBD1 covers 9 bases. The CDR3 is 15 amino acids. Germline lookup yields CDR1 SGHTA and CDR2 FQGNSA. The V gene end was trimmed by 5 bases and the J gene end by 7 bases; junction bases not matched to a gene: 6. Based on the CDR3 plus reference TRBV7-2 and TRBJ1-6, the full variable domain is GAGVSQSPSNKVTEKGKDVELRCDPISGHTALYWYRQSLGQGLEFLIYFQGNSAPDKSGLPSDRFSAERTGGSVSTLTIQRTQQEDSAVYLCASSPQGQGNSPLHFGNGTRLTVT.

The gene calls are TRBV9 and TRBJ2-7; tentatively, D is TRBD1 (5 bases). Looked up from germline, CDR1 is SGDLS and CDR2 is YYNGEE. This CDR3 region has 12 residues. V gave up 3 bases and J gave up 3 bases, with 7 bases separating them. The CDR3 loop reads CASSAQGYEQYF. The DNA of the CDR3 is TGTGCCAGCAGCGCGCAGGGCTACGAGCAGTACTTC. Combining the CDR3 with reference TRBV9 and TRBJ2-7 gives the whole variable domain DSGVTQTPKHLITATGQRVTLRCSPRSGDLSVYWYQQSLDQGLQFLIQYYNGEERAKGNILERFSAQQFPDLHSELNLSSLELGDSALYFCASSAQGYEQYFGPGTRLTVT.

This chain uses TRBV6-5 with TRBJ1-2; D uncertain. Germline CDR1 is MNHEY and CDR2 is SVGAGI. Trimming pared 6 bases from V and 4 bases from J, leaving 15 bases between. CDR3 length: 14 residues. DNA of the CDR3: TGTGCCAGCAGCACACATAGTTCTTCCTATGGCTACACCTTC. It codes for CASSTHSSSYGYTF.

V and J are TRBV5-8 and TRBJ2-1; D is unresolved. Germline V lookup: CDR1 SGHTS, CDR2 YDEGEE. This CDR3 spans 17 amino acids. Trimming stripped 0 bases from V and 3 bases from J, with 16 bases between. The CDR3 sequence: CASSLGRAPTSYNEQFF. Written as DNA, the CDR3 is TGTGCCAGCAGCTTGGGGAGAGCGCCGACCAGCTACAATGAGCAGTTCTTC.

With regard to this clone: One end of the junction does not line up with germline, which may come from a read error. J is TRBJ2-1 and V is TRBV6-5, with 14 bases aligning to TRBD2. CDR1 is MNHEY, CDR2 SVGAGI, per germline. The CDR3 length is 15 residues. CDR3 bases: TGTGCCAGCAGTTTTCGGACTAGCGGGGGGCGCTCTCTGGTCTTC. It yields the protein CASSFRTSGGRSLVF.

The chain has TRBV10-1 and TRBJ2-7, with 8 nucleotides matching TRBD2. J was trimmed by 4 bases and V by 3 bases; bases with no gene match: 5. This CDR3 contains 14 residues. In germline, CDR1 is WNHNN, CDR2 SYGVQD (reference sequence). The CDR3 protein is CASSDLRGGYEQYF. The CDR3 bases are TGCGCCAGCAGTGACCTGCGCGGGGGGTACGAGCAGTACTTC.

The chain employs TRBV9 and TRBJ1-1; TRBD1 is a possible D gene (6 bases). In germline, CDR1 is SGDLS, CDR2 YYNGEE. The germline V and J ends were trimmed by 2 bases and 0 bases, with 17 bases remaining between them. The CDR3 is made up of 17 amino acids. The DNA of the CDR3 is TGTGCCAGCAGCGTGTTAAGTGGGACACCCTTGAACACTGAAGCTTTCTTT. Translated: CASSVLSGTPLNTEAFF.

The chain combines TRBV7-2 with TRBJ2-2; D unclear. The CDR3 extends over 13 amino acids. CDR1 SGHTA and CDR2 FQGNSA come from the germline V gene. V was cut by 7 bases and J by 2 bases, with 8 bases left in between. The CDR3 here is CASNWGNTGELFF. As DNA, the CDR3 is TGTGCCAGCAACTGGGGAAACACCGGGGAGCTGTTTTTT.

The gene calls are TRBV4-3 and TRBJ1-4; 9 bases fit TRBD1. CDR3 size: 16 residues. Germline CDR1 LGHNA, CDR2 YSLEER. After removal of 3 bases from V and 7 bases from J, the junction contained 9 bases not matched to a gene. Here the CDR3 reads CASSQLPGQGGEKLFF. The CDR3 region has the DNA TGCGCCAGCAGCCAGCTCCCGGGACAGGGTGGTGAAAAACTGTTTTTT.

The chain recombines TRBV20-1 with TRBJ2-7; D not certain. Germline V lookup: CDR1 DFQATT, CDR2 SNEGSKA (reference sequence). Between the trimmed V and J ends, which lost 5 bases and 4 bases, there was a span of 9 bases. The CDR3 extends over 11 amino acids. CDR3 loop: CSAGTVYEQYF. DNA for the CDR3: TGCAGTGCTGGAACAGTTTACGAGCAGTACTTC.

This chain links TRBV19 with TRBJ1-2; D ambiguous. V was shortened by 4 bases and J by 8 bases, with 14 bases between the two germline ends. Per germline, CDR1 LNHDA and CDR2 SQIVND (reference sequence). The CDR3 totals 13 residues. The CDR3 loop reads CASSTHTNVGYTF. The CDR3, as DNA: TGTGCCAGTAGTACACACACCAACGTGGGCTACACCTTC. Full variable domain (remainder filled in from reference TRBV19 and TRBJ1-2): DGGITQSPKYLFRKEGQNVTLSCEQNLNHDAMYWYRQDPGQGLRLIYYSQIVNDFQKGDIAEGYSVSREKKESFPLTVTSAQKNPTAFYLCASSTHTNVGYTFGSGTRLTVV.

This chain connects TRBV7-7 to TRBJ1-3; 7 nucleotides match TRBD1. V trimming: 4 bases; J trimming: 4 bases; junction bases outside the gene matches: 1. Germline V lookup: CDR1 SSHAT, CDR2 FNYEAQ (reference sequence). The CDR3 length is 13 residues. The CDR3, as DNA: TGTGCCAGCAGCTCGGACAGGGGAAACACCATATATTTT. Encoded protein: CASSSDRGNTIYF.

The rearrangement uses TRBV18 and TRBJ1-1; D is perhaps TRBD1 (5 bases). The V and J ends lost 4 bases and 3 bases respectively, with 15 bases between them. The CDR3 is made up of 15 amino acids. Germline CDR1 KGHSH, CDR2 LQKENI. The chain's CDR3 is CASSREPDSHTEAFF. CDR3 bases: TGTGCCAGCTCACGCGAACCAGACAGTCACACTGAAGCTTTCTTT.

The gene calls are TRBV6-5 and TRBJ1-6; 7 bases line up with TRBD1. The CDR3 consists of 13 residues. CDR1 MNHEY and CDR2 SVGAGI come from the germline V gene. The V gene end was trimmed by 5 bases and the J gene end by 8 bases; junction bases not matched to a gene: 3. CDR3 bases: TGTGCCAGCAGTCAAAGGGGGCATTCACCCCTCCACTTT. Translation: CASSQRGHSPLHF.

CDR3 in amino acids: CASSTSSGSTDTQYF. CDR3 DNA: TGTGCCAGTAGTACTTCTAGCGGGAGCACAGATACGCAGTATTTT. The chain is built from TRBV19 and TRBJ2-3; 8 bases match TRBD2. This CDR3 is 15 amino acids long. The V gene end was trimmed by 4 bases and the J gene end by 0 bases; junction bases not matched to a gene: 3. In germline, CDR1 is LNHDA, CDR2 SQIVND (reference sequence).

The chain carries TRBV21-1 and TRBJ1-5; the table's TRBD1 call for D was not verified on the DNA. TRBV21-1 is recorded as a pseudogene. The CDR3 contains 15 residues. CDR3 protein: CASSKADRALCPQHF. The CDR3 DNA is TGTGCCAGCAGCAAAGCGGACAGGGCCCTTTGCCCCCAGCATTTT.

This clone has a single count. This sequence joins TRBV7-9 and TRBJ2-2, with D unclear. The CDR3 loop spans 15 amino acids. Trimming stripped 5 bases from V and 5 bases from J, with 15 bases between. Germline V gene lookup returns CDR1 SEHNR and CDR2 FQNEAQ (reference sequence). The CDR3 reads CASSPRSPATGELFF. In DNA form, the CDR3 reads TGTGCCAGCAGCCCACGCAGTCCGGCGACCGGGGAGCTGTTTTTT.

This chain links TRBV5-4 with TRBJ1-4; D perhaps matches TRBD1 (5 bases). The CDR3 spans 15 residues. V was shortened by 1 base and J by 7 bases, with 14 bases between the two germline ends. CDR1 SGHNT and CDR2 YYREEE come from the germline V gene (reference sequence). CDR3 protein: CASSLYTGGGEKLFF. The CDR3, as DNA: TGTGCCAGCAGCTTGTATACGGGGGGAGGTGAAAAACTGTTTTTT.

Comments on this clone: Different DNA sequences within this sample yield the same CDR3. This chain connects TRBV5-4 to TRBJ1-1; D may be TRBD1 (5 bases). This CDR3 spans 13 amino acids. Per germline, CDR1 SGHNT and CDR2 YYREEE (reference sequence). The V end lost 5 bases, the J end lost 1 base, and 9 bases lay between the germline ends. The CDR3 bases are TGTGCCAGCAGTTCTACAGGGAACACTGAAGCTTTCTTT. Translated, it gives CASSSTGNTEAFF.

J is TRBJ1-1 and V is TRBV27, with D tentatively TRBD1 (5 bases). This CDR3 is built from 15 residues. CDR1 and CDR2 (germline): MNHEY, SMNVEV (reference sequence). The germline V and J ends were trimmed by 5 bases and 1 base, with 14 bases remaining between them. The CDR3 DNA is TGTGCCAGCAGTCCATCGGGACTTCCGAACACTGAAGCTTTCTTT. This translates into CASSPSGLPNTEAFF.